The present T cell receptor beta chain was sequenced within a study of CXCR3-negative and CXCR3-positive naive CD8 T cells. Study-wide findings and caveats: Once cells were cryopreserved, CXCR3 expression went down partly, and most assays used fresh PBMCs. CXCR3-positive naive cells carried more hydrophobic TRB CDR3s than CXCR3-negative ones. Each naive subset displayed comparably high diversity, whereas memory CD8+ cells displayed much lower diversity.

Per CD8+ T cell subset, triplicate sorts of approximately 290,000 cells each were done. CD45RO-CCR7+CD27+CD95- cells counted as naive CD8+ T cells. Germline loops: CDR1 SEHNR, CDR2 FQNEAQ (reference sequence). The CDR3 runs 14 residues. Worth noting for this clonotype: Antigen: not known.

The libraries of TRB cDNA were prepared using 5' RACE with UMI labels. TCRdb reprocessed the 5' RACE reads and stores each CDR3 protein as one record, lacking DNA. The clone table shows approximately 140,000 distinct CDR3 sequences, with the ten largest holding about 0.28%. The chain has TRBV7-9 and TRBJ2-2. The sequence was obtained from a human donor in good health. Some clones in this sample may be carry-over from other donors' samples. Sequencing used naive CXCR3+ CD8+ T cells from blood. Subset denoted: CD45RO-CCR7+CD27+CD95- naive CD8+ T cells expressing CXCR3 (TNR3+). CDR3 in amino acids: CASSFTENTGELFF.